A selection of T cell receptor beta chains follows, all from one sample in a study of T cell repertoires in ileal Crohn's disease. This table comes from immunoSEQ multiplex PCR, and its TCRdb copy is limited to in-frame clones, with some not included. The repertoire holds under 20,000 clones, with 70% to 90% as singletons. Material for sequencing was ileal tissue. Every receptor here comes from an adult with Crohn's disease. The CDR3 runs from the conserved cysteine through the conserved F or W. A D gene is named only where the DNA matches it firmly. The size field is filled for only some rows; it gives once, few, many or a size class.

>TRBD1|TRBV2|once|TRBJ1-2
CASTYRDSYF
TGTGCCAGCACATACCGGGACAGTTACTTC
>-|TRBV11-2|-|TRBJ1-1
CASSLERSNLEAFF
TGTGCCAGCAGCTTAGAGAGGAGCAATCTTGAAGCTTTCTTT
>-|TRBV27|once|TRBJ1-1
CASRRGFGNTEAFF
TGTGCCAGCAGGAGAGGGTTCGGGAACACTGAAGCTTTCTTT
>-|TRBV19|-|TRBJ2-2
CASSMSISTGRTGELFF
TGTGCCAGTAGTATGTCTATATCGACAGGCCGCACCGGGGAGCTGTTTTTT
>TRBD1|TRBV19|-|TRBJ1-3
CASIRTGTGNTIYF
TGTGCCAGTATCAGGACAGGCACTGGAAACACCATATATTTT
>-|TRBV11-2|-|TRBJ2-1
CASSLGGVEQFF
TGTGCCAGCAGCTTAGGGGGAGTCGAGCAGTTCTTC
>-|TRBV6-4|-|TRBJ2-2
CATSVDHTGELFF
TGTGCCACCTCGGTCGATCACACCGGGGAGCTGTTTTTT
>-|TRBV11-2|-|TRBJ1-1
CASSLSQVTEAFF
TGTGCCAGCAGCTTGTCCCAGGTCACTGAAGCTTTCTTT
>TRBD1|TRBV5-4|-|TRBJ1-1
CASSVLTGGGTEAFF
TGTGCCAGCAGCGTTTTGACAGGGGGCGGCACTGAAGCTTTCTTT
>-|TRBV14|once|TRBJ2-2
CASSQEIGFLGAGGELFF
TGTGCCAGCAGCCAAGAGATTGGGTTCTTAGGGGCCGGCGGGGAGCTGTTTTTT
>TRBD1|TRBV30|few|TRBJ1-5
CAWSVQGSRNQPQHF
TGTGCCTGGAGTGTACAGGGGAGTCGCAATCAGCCCCAGCATTTT
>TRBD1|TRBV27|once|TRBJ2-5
CASSPRTGDSSQYF
TGTGCCAGCAGTCCCCGGACAGGGGATAGCAGTCAGTACTTC
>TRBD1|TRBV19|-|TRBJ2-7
CASSPGDSYEQYF
TGTGCCAGTAGTCCAGGGGACAGCTACGAGCAGTACTTC
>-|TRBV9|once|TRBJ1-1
CASSAGGGTTEAFF
TGTGCCAGCAGCGCCGGGGGGGGAACGACTGAAGCTTTCTTT
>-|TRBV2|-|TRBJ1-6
CASSTGFYNSPLHF
TGTGCCAGCAGTACAGGGTTCTATAATTCACCCCTCCACTTT
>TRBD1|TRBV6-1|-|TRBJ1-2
CASREQGAPNYGYTF
TGTGCCAGCAGGGAACAGGGGGCGCCTAACTATGGCTACACCTTC
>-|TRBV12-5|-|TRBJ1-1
CASGPFGGSAEAFF
TGTGCTAGTGGTCCCTTTGGAGGGAGTGCTGAAGCTTTCTTT
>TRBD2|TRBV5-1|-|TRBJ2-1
CASSLAGGAGEQFF
TGCGCCAGCAGCTTGGCGGGGGGGGCCGGTGAGCAGTTCTTC
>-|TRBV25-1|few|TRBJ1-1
CGGGQLNPKDTEAFF
TGTGGGGGGGGGCAGTTAAATCCCAAAGACACTGAAGCTTTCTTT
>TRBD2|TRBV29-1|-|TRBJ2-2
CSVELRGGTGELFF
TGCAGCGTTGAATTGCGGGGGGGAACCGGGGAGCTGTTTTTT
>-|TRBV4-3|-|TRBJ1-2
CASSQVFGGTYGYTF
TGCGCCAGCAGCCAAGTTTTTGGGGGCACCTATGGCTACACCTTC
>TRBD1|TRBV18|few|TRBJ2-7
CASSGTGNEQYF
TGTGCCAGCTCAGGGACAGGGAATGAGCAGTACTTC
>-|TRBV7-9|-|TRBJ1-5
CASSFSGEGQPQHF
TGTGCCAGCAGCTTTTCAGGGGAGGGTCAGCCCCAGCATTTT
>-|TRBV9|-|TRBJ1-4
CASSSLREGEKLFF
TGTGCCAGCAGTTCTTTGAGGGAGGGTGAAAAACTGTTTTTT
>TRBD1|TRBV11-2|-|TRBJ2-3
CASSPWTGSSTDTQYF
TGTGCCAGCAGCCCCTGGACAGGTTCTAGCACAGATACGCAGTATTTT
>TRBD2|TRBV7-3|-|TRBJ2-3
CASSPQRGRSTDTQYF
TGTGCCAGCAGCCCTCAGCGGGGGAGAAGCACAGATACGCAGTATTTT
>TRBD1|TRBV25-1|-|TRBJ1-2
CASQVRDSDYGYTF
TGTGCCAGCCAGGTAAGGGACAGTGACTATGGCTACACCTTC
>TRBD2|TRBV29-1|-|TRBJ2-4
CSVVGRLWGGGAKNIQYF
TGCAGCGTTGTAGGGAGACTATGGGGGGGAGGGGCCAAAAACATTCAGTACTTC
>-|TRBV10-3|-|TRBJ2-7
CAISPGDEQYF
TGTGCCATCAGTCCGGGGGACGAGCAGTACTTC